This T cell receptor beta chain originates from a study of human T cells and chemical hapten exposure. In this sample, this clonotype turned up many times. Time point in this sample: pre-sensitization, week 0. Treatment meaning: therapeutic diphenylcyclopropenone sensitization with weekly scalp DPC. CDR1 and CDR2 (germline): MRHNA, SNTAGT. V gave up 4 bases and J gave up 6 bases; unmatched junction bases: 7. The CDR3 runs to 15 residues. TCRdb processed the RACE reads anew with MiXCR; each CDR3 protein has one entry. This table holds under 45,000 distinct CDR3 sequences, about 11% found once. V usage is TRBV6-4 and J usage is TRBJ2-1; 9 bases match TRBD2. This sequence originates from a man younger than 40 with alopecia areata. Some clones in this sample may be carry-over from other donors' samples. The sample consisted of whole blood, taken in connection with sensitization to the hapten diphenylcyclopropenone (DPC). CDR3 sequence (DNA): TGTGCCAGCAGTGGAGATGGCGGGAGGGGCAATGAGCAGTTCTTC. Its protein is CASSGDGGRGNEQFF.